These 14 T cell receptor beta chains share one sample of origin, sequenced in a study of graft-versus-host responses after intestinal transplantation. For these receptors, no antigen is known. The method was immunoSEQ multiplex PCR; TCRdb's version includes in-frame clones alone and lacks a portion of them. The sample gives some 97,000 clones, roughly nine tenths of which show up once; over 0.75% is in the top ten. Sequenced material: unstimulated CD4+ T cells sorted from spleen or lymph node cells, taken before transplant. The receptors here all came from a human donor who was the organ donor for an intestinal transplant.

CDR3 DNA sequence: TGTGCCAGCTCACCGGTCGGACAGGGTTCTTTCTCCTATAATTCACCCCTCCACTTT. Amino acids: CASSPVGQGSFSYNSPLHF. This rearrangement joins TRBV18 to TRBJ1-6, with 8 bases matching TRBD1. Trimming took 3 bases from V and 0 from J; bases not matched to a gene: 10. This CDR3 has 19 amino acids. The germline gives CDR1 KGHSH, CDR2 LQKENI. The full variable domain, rest sourced from reference TRBV18 and TRBJ1-6, is NAGVMQNPRHLVRRRGQEARLRCSPMKGHSHVYWYRQLPEEGLKFMVYLQKENIIDESGMPKERFSAEFPKEGPSILRIQQVVRGDSAAYFCASSPVGQGSFSYNSPLHFGNGTRLTVT.

The V and J genes are TRBV10-3 and TRBJ2-3, with 8 bases lining up with TRBD2. The V segment lost 5 bases and the J segment 4 bases; nucleotides outside the gene matches: 11. Germline V lookup: CDR1 ENHRY, CDR2 SYGVKD. The CDR3 loop spans 16 amino acids. The CDR3 DNA reads as TGTGCCATCAGTTCGCGGACTAGCAGGTTGCCAGATACGCAGTATTTT. Protein: CAISSRTSRLPDTQYF.

The chain uses TRBV9 and TRBJ2-1; D remains unclear. Germline assignment: CDR1 SGDLS and CDR2 YYNGEE. V gave up 0 bases and J gave up 6 bases, with 10 bases separating them. The length of the CDR3 is 14 residues. The CDR3 is CASSVDGSPNEQFF. In nucleotides, the CDR3 is TGTGCCAGCAGCGTAGACGGCAGTCCCAATGAGCAGTTCTTC.

This rearrangement joins TRBV19 to TRBJ1-5, with 7 bases matching TRBD1. This CDR3 is 15 amino acids long. Trimming removed 1 base from V and 3 bases from J; junction bases left unmatched: 3. In germline, CDR1 is LNHDA, CDR2 SQIVND (reference sequence). In nucleotides, the CDR3 is TGTGCCAGTAGTATAGCACAGGGGCTCAATCAGCCCCAGCATTTT. Translation: CASSIAQGLNQPQHF. Together with reference TRBV19 and TRBJ1-5, the CDR3 gives the full variable domain: DGGITQSPKYLFRKEGQNVTLSCEQNLNHDAMYWYRQDPGQGLRLIYYSQIVNDFQKGDIAEGYSVSREKKESFPLTVTSAQKNPTAFYLCASSIAQGLNQPQHFGDGTRLSIL.

The chain combines TRBV6-4 with TRBJ2-3; a possible D gene is TRBD2 (6 bases). Trimming took 5 bases from V and 4 from J, leaving 13 bases between them. Germline loops: CDR1 MRHNA, CDR2 SNTAGT. The CDR3 extends over 14 amino acids. The CDR3 spells CASSFASVSDTQYF. As DNA, the CDR3 is TGTGCCAGCAGTTTCGCTAGCGTCTCAGATACGCAGTATTTT.

The chain employs TRBV6-5 and TRBJ2-1, with D possibly TRBD2 on 5 matching bases. V was trimmed by 2 bases and J by 9 bases, leaving 20 bases between them. The CDR3 loop spans 16 amino acids. CDR1 and CDR2 from the germline V gene are MNHEY and SVGAGI. The CDR3 spells CASSYVGRGQAGEQFF. In DNA form, the CDR3 reads TGTGCCAGCAGTTACGTTGGCCGAGGCCAGGCGGGTGAGCAGTTCTTC.

The chain has TRBV19 and TRBJ1-2, with TRBD1 identical over 8 bases. Germline V CDR1 and CDR2: LNHDA, SQIVND (reference sequence). CDR3 size: 15 residues. Germline trimming cut 6 bases from V and 3 bases from J; bases unmatched to any gene: 9. CDR3 coding DNA: TGTGCCAGTAGAGCCCGCCGGGACAGGTACTATGGCTACACCTTC. Translation: CASRARRDRYYGYTF.

The V call is TRBV19, the J call TRBJ2-7; TRBD2 might be the D (5 bases). Between the trimmed V and J ends, which lost 2 bases and 0 bases, there was a span of 11 bases. In germline, CDR1 is LNHDA, CDR2 SQIVND (reference sequence). The length of the CDR3 is 15 residues. The DNA of the CDR3 is TGTGCCAGTAGTATACGGTCCGGGGACTCCTACGAGCAGTACTTC. Its translation: CASSIRSGDSYEQYF.

This rearrangement joins TRBV28 to TRBJ2-3, with D perhaps being TRBD1 or TRBD2 (6 bases each). V gave up 6 bases and J gave up 7 bases, with 17 bases separating them. The CDR3 sequence is 14 residues long. Looked up from germline, CDR1 is MDHEN and CDR2 is SYDVKM. Here the CDR3 reads CASRTKKGGHTQYF. In nucleotides, the CDR3 is TGTGCCAGCAGAACAAAGAAGGGGGGACATACGCAGTATTTT. Based on the CDR3 plus reference TRBV28 and TRBJ2-3, the full variable domain is DVKVTQSSRYLVKRTGEKVFLECVQDMDHENMFWYRQDPGLGLRLIYFSYDVKMKEKGDIPEGYSVSREKKERFSLILESASTNQTSMYLCASRTKKGGHTQYFGPGTRLTVL.

The V call is TRBV2, the J call TRBJ2-7; tentatively, D is TRBD2 (7 bases). The CDR3 spans 13 residues. Germline values: CDR1 SNHLY, CDR2 FYNNEI. V lost 6 bases to trimming and J lost 7 bases, with 16 bases between them. CDR3 DNA: TGTGCCAGCAGACGGGGGGCCGGGGGGGAGCAGTACTTC. As protein: CASRRGAGGEQYF. Filled out from reference TRBV2 and TRBJ2-7, the complete variable domain reads EPEVTQTPSHQVTQMGQEVILRCVPISNHLYFYWYRQILGQKVEFLVSFYNNEISEKSEIFDDQFSVERPDGSNFTLKIRSTKLEDSAMYFCASRRGAGGEQYFGPGTRLTVT.

The J gene is TRBJ2-7, the V gene TRBV4-1, with TRBD1 matching 8 bases. The V and J ends lost 1 base and 0 bases, in that order; junction bases with no gene match: 2. The CDR3 loop spans 15 amino acids. Germline values: CDR1 MGHRA, CDR2 YSYEKL. CDR3 DNA sequence: TGCGCCAGCAGCCAAGGTGGACAGGGCTCCTACGAGCAGTACTTC. This sequence encodes CASSQGGQGSYEQYF.

This chain uses TRBV19 with TRBJ2-4, with 9 bases matching TRBD1. Germline V CDR1 and CDR2: LNHDA, SQIVND (reference sequence). The CDR3 spans 14 residues. Losses at the gene ends were 7 bases for V and 8 bases for J; bases not matched to a gene: 9. CDR3 in DNA: TGTGCCAGTAAACGAGGACAGGGGTCACACATTCAGTACTTC. Its translation: CASKRGQGSHIQYF.

V is TRBV19 and J is TRBJ1-1; D not resolved. CDR3 length equals 16 residues. V lost 7 bases and J 5 bases, leaving 23 bases between the germline ends. Germline CDR1 reads LNHDA; CDR2 reads SQIVND (reference sequence). The CDR3, as DNA: TGTGCCAGTACCCGGTCCCGATCGTACGCCCGGACTGAAGCTTTCTTT. Its translation: CASTRSRSYARTEAFF.

The chain has TRBV29-1 and TRBJ2-1, with D perhaps matching TRBD2 (5 bases). In germline, CDR1 is SQVTM, CDR2 ANQGSEA. The CDR3 length is 14 residues. Deletions cut 6 bases from V and 7 bases from J, with 19 bases between. CDR3 amino acids: CSVLRLAPSNEQFF. The CDR3 DNA reads as TGCAGCGTCCTACGGCTAGCCCCGTCTAATGAGCAGTTCTTC.